The source of this T cell receptor (beta chain) is a study of identical twins. TCRdb re-derived calls from the 5' RACE reads in MiXCR, one entry per CDR3 protein. The data hold about 920,000 distinct CDR3 sequences, with 12% observed a single time. This clonotype was counted a single time. These data are also associated with another study on yellow fever vaccine responses in identical twins.

Source material: PBMCs. This TCR came from a young woman in good health.

The CDR3 bases are TGTGCCAGCAGCTTGGACCTGAACGGAAATAGCGGGGCCACAGATACGCAGTATTTT. Translation gives CASSLDLNGNSGATDTQYF. J is TRBJ2-3 and V is TRBV5-4, with 8 positions matching TRBD2. This CDR3 has 19 amino acids. The germline V gene has CDR1 SGHNT and CDR2 YYREEE (reference sequence). After removal of 0 bases from V and 2 bases from J, the junction contained 14 bases not matched to a gene.